This T cell receptor (beta chain) stems from a study of cytomegalovirus exposure and HLA in healthy donors. Study-level findings and limits: The study reported that TCR beta sequences accurately predicted HLA-A and HLA-B alleles in most subjects. Cytomegalovirus association was listed for 164 TCR beta chains.

This clone was seen a few times. The antigen remains unidentified. The PCR employed 60 Vbeta primers together with 13 Jbeta primers. The method was immunoSEQ multiplex PCR; TCRdb's version includes in-frame clones alone and lacks a portion of them. The sample lists some 120,000 clones; 65% to 80% were seen once. Sequenced: PBMCs. The receptor was derived from a woman aged 60-75 years in good health and CMV-seropositive.

The CDR3 coding sequence is TGTGCCAGCAGCCCGGAGGGAGGGGGACACACTGAAGCTTTCTTT. Its translation is CASSPEGGGHTEAFF. The V and J genes are TRBV7-2 and TRBJ1-1, with D tentatively TRBD1 (6 bases). The length of the CDR3 is 15 residues. Germline-derived CDR1 and CDR2 are SGHTA and FQGNSA. V lost 5 bases and J 3 bases, leaving 16 bases between the germline ends.